Each of the 30 T cell receptor beta chains below was sequenced from the same sample in a study of OX40 agonist ivuxolimab in advanced cancers. The assay was immunoSEQ multiplex PCR, and TCRdb's table has in-frame clones only and misses some. The table lists roughly 68,000 clones, roughly nine tenths of them singletons. The material sequenced was CD4+ or CD8+ T cells sorted from blood, taken in a trial of the OX40 agonist ivuxolimab. Receptors originate from an adult with an advanced solid tumor such as melanoma, head and neck, liver or kidney cancer.

V usage is TRBV27 and J usage is TRBJ2-1; TRBD2 matches 8 bases. Losses at the gene ends were 6 bases for V and 6 bases for J; bases not matched to a gene: 13. This CDR3 has 16 residues. Germline CDR1 reads MNHEY; CDR2 reads SMNVEV (reference sequence). The CDR3 DNA reads as TGTGCCAGCAGCCCCGAGCTTGCTAGCGGGCGCAATGAGCAGTTCTTC. It encodes CASSPELASGRNEQFF.

The chain couples TRBV9 to TRBJ1-1; a possible D gene is TRBD1 (6 bases). CDR1 and CDR2 (germline): SGDLS, YYNGEE. V lost 7 bases, J lost 10 bases, and 17 bases lay in between. The CDR3 has 12 amino acids. The CDR3 protein is CASETEIRGAFF. The CDR3 DNA reads as TGTGCCAGCGAGACGGAGATCAGGGGAGCTTTCTTT.

The gene calls are TRBV5-4 and TRBJ2-3; D perhaps matches TRBD2 (5 bases). The CDR3 runs 13 residues. V was trimmed by 5 bases and J by 5 bases, leaving 12 bases between them. Per germline, CDR1 SGHNT and CDR2 YYREEE (reference sequence). The CDR3 region has the DNA TGTGCCAGCAGACCCGGCGAGGGAGATACGCAGTATTTT. Translating it yields CASRPGEGDTQYF.

This clone has just one count. In DNA, the CDR3 is TGTGCCAGCCGCTATACAGGTCGATCCTACGAGCAGTACTTC. This translates into CASRYTGRSYEQYF. V gene TRBV5-5 combines with J gene TRBJ2-7; possibly TRBD1 for D (5 bases). The CDR3 consists of 14 residues. CDR1 is SGHKS and CDR2 is YYEKEE in the germline V gene (reference sequence). The V end was cut by 7 bases, the J end by 1 base, with 15 bases between.

The chain recombines TRBV19 with TRBJ2-7, with TRBD1 matching 7 bases. This CDR3 region has 15 residues. Germline lookup yields CDR1 LNHDA and CDR2 SQIVND (reference sequence). The V gene end was trimmed by 7 bases and the J gene end by 2 bases; junction bases not matched to a gene: 11. CDR3 nucleotides: TGTGCCAGTACCCACGATCGAGGACAGGCCTACGAGCAGTACTTC. Translating gives CASTHDRGQAYEQYF.

The rearrangement links TRBV2 to TRBJ1-1; the D gene is possibly TRBD1 (6 bases). The germline gives CDR1 SNHLY, CDR2 FYNNEI. There are 13 residues in the CDR3. V dropped 11 bases and J dropped 2 bases, with 15 bases sitting between them. CDR3 sequence: CAGGFNGNTEAFF. Written as DNA, the CDR3 is TGTGCCGGGGGCTTCAACGGAAACACTGAAGCTTTCTTT. The full variable domain, with the rest looked up from reference TRBV2 and TRBJ1-1, is EPEVTQTPSHQVTQMGQEVILRCVPISNHLYFYWYRQILGQKVEFLVSFYNNEISEKSEIFDDQFSVERPDGSNFTLKIRSTKLEDSAMYFCAGGFNGNTEAFFGQGTRLTVV.

The rearrangement links TRBV4-2 to TRBJ2-1; TRBD1 matches at 7 bases. V trimming: 2 bases; J trimming: 5 bases; junction bases outside the gene matches: 12. Looked up from germline, CDR1 is LGHNA and CDR2 is YNFKEQ. The CDR3 contains 17 residues. CDR3 in DNA: TGTGCCAGCAGCCAATGGGTGACAGGGTTTTCACACAATGAGCAGTTCTTC. Protein sequence: CASSQWVTGFSHNEQFF.

On this clone itself: A read error may produce the germline difference seen at one junction end. The chain recombines TRBV12-5 with TRBJ1-5, with D tentatively TRBD1 (6 bases). CDR1 is LGHNT and CDR2 is FRNRAP in the germline V gene. This CDR3 has 15 amino acids. The DNA for the CDR3 is TGTGCTAGTGGCTTGGACAGTGGCCGGTATGTAGCCCAGCATTTT. This encodes CASGLDSGRYVAQHF.

CDR3 in amino acids: CASSLAAVGQTLYGYTF. The DNA of the CDR3 is TGTGCCAGCAGCTTGGCAGCGGTTGGACAGACTTTATATGGCTACACCTTC. The chain recombines TRBV5-6 with TRBJ1-2; a weak D match, TRBD1 (6 bases). CDR1 and CDR2 (germline): SGHDT, YYEEEE. CDR3 length equals 17 residues. The V end was cut by 0 bases, the J end by 5 bases, with 20 bases between.

About this clone itself: At one end, the junction sequence differs from germline, possibly due to a read error. This rearrangement joins TRBV29-1 to TRBJ2-7; D may match TRBD1 or TRBD2 (5 bases each). Germline V CDR1 and CDR2: SQVTM, ANQGSEA. This CDR3 region has 14 residues. CDR3 coding DNA: TGCAGCACCTCTCCGGGACGGCAGCTCTACGGGCAGTACTTC. It codes for CSTSPGRQLYGQYF.

The V and J genes are TRBV6-5 and TRBJ2-3, with 9 positions matching TRBD2. After removal of 6 bases from V and 1 base from J, the junction contained 5 bases not matched to a gene. This CDR3 is built from 15 residues. Germline V gene lookup returns CDR1 MNHEY and CDR2 SVGAGI. The CDR3, as DNA: TGTGCCAGCAGACCGACTAGCGGAGGCACAGATACGCAGTATTTT. Protein: CASRPTSGGTDTQYF.

This clone showed up just once. This chain links TRBV7-6 with TRBJ2-6, with D unclear. CDR3 length: 16 residues. Trimming left V 1 base short and J 0 bases short, with 7 bases between. Looked up from germline, CDR1 is SGHVS and CDR2 is FNYEAQ. The chain's CDR3 is CASSLESFSGANVLTF. As DNA, the CDR3 is TGTGCCAGCAGCTTAGAAAGTTTCTCTGGGGCCAACGTCCTGACTTTC.

This rearrangement joins TRBV7-2 to TRBJ1-4, with 11 positions matching TRBD1. The CDR3 runs to 17 residues. The germline CDR1 and CDR2 sequences are SGHTA and FQGNSA. The J segment lost 5 bases and the V segment lost 6 bases, leaving 11 bases of the junction unmatched. CDR3 DNA: TGTGCCAGCAGTTTTCCGGGACAGGGGGTAGTCAATGAAAAACTGTTTTTT. It codes for CASSFPGQGVVNEKLFF.

This clone was observed a single time. The genes are TRBV27 and TRBJ2-7, with D unresolved. Germline values: CDR1 MNHEY, CDR2 SMNVEV (reference sequence). The germline V and J ends were trimmed by 5 bases and 4 bases, with 12 bases remaining between them. CDR3 size: 13 residues. This chain's CDR3 is CASSLFPEYEQYF. In nucleotides, the CDR3 is TGTGCCAGCAGTCTCTTCCCAGAATACGAGCAGTACTTC.

V and J are TRBV5-6 and TRBJ2-1; TRBD1 agrees at 7 bases. There are 17 residues in the CDR3. Per germline, CDR1 SGHDT and CDR2 YYEEEE. J was trimmed by 8 bases and V by 4 bases; bases with no gene match: 18. The CDR3 loop is CASSRHDREDYSDEQFF. The CDR3 DNA reads as TGTGCCAGCAGCCGACATGACAGGGAAGATTATAGCGATGAGCAGTTCTTC.

The rearrangement links TRBV5-4 to TRBJ1-2; D is possibly TRBD1 (5 bases). This CDR3 contains 15 residues. Between the trimmed V and J ends, which lost 3 bases and 2 bases, there was a span of 14 bases. Germline-derived CDR1 and CDR2 are SGHNT and YYREEE (reference sequence). The CDR3 region has the DNA TGTGCCAGCAGCTCCACCCGGACAATAAACTATGGCTACACCTTC. Translated, it gives CASSSTRTINYGYTF.

The rearrangement uses TRBV19 and TRBJ1-5; D gene unclear. The CDR3 sequence is 13 residues long. The germline CDR1 and CDR2 sequences are LNHDA and SQIVND (reference sequence). V lost 3 bases, J lost 11 bases, and 14 bases lay in between. The CDR3 sequence: CASSIQSLSAQHF. CDR3 nucleotide sequence: TGTGCCAGTAGTATTCAGAGCTTGTCGGCCCAGCATTTT.

V and J are TRBV2 and TRBJ2-7; D unclear. V lost 7 bases to trimming and J lost 0 bases, with 10 bases between them. CDR1 and CDR2 from the germline V gene are SNHLY and FYNNEI. This CDR3 comprises 13 residues. CDR3 nucleotides: TGTGCCAGCATACACCTCGTCTCCTACGAGCAGTACTTC. Translating it yields CASIHLVSYEQYF.

The chain carries TRBV4-2 and TRBJ2-1; unclear D gene. Deletions cut 0 bases from V and 4 bases from J, with 7 bases between. The CDR3 covers 14 residues. The germline V gene encodes CDR1 LGHNA and CDR2 YNFKEQ. CDR3 coding DNA: TGTGCCAGCAGCCAAGATCGAGAATACAATGAGCAGTTCTTC. It translates to CASSQDREYNEQFF.

This clone came up once. J is TRBJ1-1 and V is TRBV29-1; D ambiguous. V shed 4 bases and J shed 6 bases, with 15 bases lying between them. The CDR3 consists of 13 residues. Germline-derived CDR1 and CDR2 are SQVTM and ANQGSEA. CDR3 sequence: CSVGYGPGAEAFF. DNA of the CDR3: TGCAGCGTTGGGTACGGTCCCGGGGCTGAAGCTTTCTTT.

The chain combines TRBV19 with TRBJ2-1, with 8 bases aligning to TRBD2. The ends lost 10 bases at V and 5 bases at J; junction bases unmatched: 13. The CDR3 totals 15 residues. The germline V gene has CDR1 LNHDA and CDR2 SQIVND (reference sequence). The DNA of the CDR3 is TGTGCCACCGAGTGGTGGAGCGGGGGAAACAATGAGCAGTTCTTC. It encodes CATEWWSGGNNEQFF.

This chain uses TRBV2 with TRBJ2-7; 10 bases are a match to TRBD1. V gave up 10 bases and J gave up 0 bases; unmatched junction bases: 6. Germline V lookup: CDR1 SNHLY, CDR2 FYNNEI. This CDR3 has 14 residues. This chain's CDR3 is CAIHRDRGSYEQYF. The CDR3 DNA reads TGTGCCATCCACCGGGACAGGGGCTCCTACGAGCAGTACTTC.

The CDR3 sequence is CASSLGQGALVIQYF. The CDR3 nucleotides are TGTGCCAGCAGTTTAGGGCAGGGAGCTCTGGTCATTCAGTACTTC. This chain joins TRBV28 and TRBJ2-4; D assignment may be TRBD1 or TRBD2 (5 bases each). The CDR3 is 15 amino acids. The germline V gene encodes CDR1 MDHEN and CDR2 SYDVKM. Trimming removed 2 bases at V and 9 bases at J, with 17 bases between. Drawing the rest from reference TRBV28 and TRBJ2-4, the complete variable domain is DVKVTQSSRYLVKRTGEKVFLECVQDMDHENMFWYRQDPGLGLRLIYFSYDVKMKEKGDIPEGYSVSREKKERFSLILESASTNQTSMYLCASSLGQGALVIQYFGAGTRLSVL.

This clone was detected only once. The genes are TRBV7-8 and TRBJ1-1, with a weak D call TRBD1 (6 bases). V was cut by 1 base and J by 7 bases, with 22 bases left in between. This CDR3 is 17 amino acids long. Looked up from germline, CDR1 is SGHVS and CDR2 is FQNEAQ. The CDR3 DNA is TGTGCCAGCAGCTTAGTCGGCAAGGGACACCCCCTACTTGAAGCTTTCTTT. It is translated as CASSLVGKGHPLLEAFF.

This clone has more than one count but fewer than ten. The V call is TRBV4-2, the J call TRBJ1-5; TRBD1 might be the D (6 bases). Germline loops: CDR1 LGHNA, CDR2 YNFKEQ. Trimming removed 0 bases from V and 4 bases from J, with 10 bases in between. This CDR3 is 15 amino acids long. The CDR3 sequence is CASSQEGTTNQPQHF. DNA of the CDR3: TGTGCCAGCAGCCAAGAGGGGACAACAAATCAGCCCCAGCATTTT.

The chain links TRBV27 to TRBJ2-1; 7 nucleotides line up with TRBD1. The CDR3 is made up of 14 amino acids. J lost 2 bases, V lost 7 bases, and 5 bases had no gene match. Germline V gene data show CDR1 as MNHEY and CDR2 as SMNVEV (reference sequence). The CDR3 DNA reads TGTGCCAGCACCCTCCAGGGGGCCTACAATGAGCAGTTCTTC. Protein sequence: CASTLQGAYNEQFF.

This chain joins TRBV4-1 and TRBJ1-2; 7 nucleotides align to TRBD1. The CDR3 consists of 15 residues. Trimming cost V 4 bases and J 3 bases; bases outside gene matches: 8. Germline lookup yields CDR1 MGHRA and CDR2 YSYEKL. The CDR3 region is CASSLLGGTDYGYTF. For the CDR3, the DNA is TGCGCCAGCAGCCTTTTGGGCGGGACAGACTATGGCTACACCTTC.

This chain links TRBV5-1 with TRBJ2-1; 12 bases match TRBD2. This CDR3 has 17 amino acids. Germline V gives CDR1 SGHRS, CDR2 YFSETQ. The V segment lost 0 bases and the J segment 7 bases; nucleotides outside the gene matches: 8. This CDR3 is CASSLGWLAGGPNEQFF. Written as DNA, the CDR3 is TGCGCCAGCAGCTTGGGGTGGCTAGCGGGAGGGCCGAATGAGCAGTTCTTC.

The V gene is TRBV27, the J gene TRBJ1-2; unclear D gene. In germline, CDR1 is MNHEY, CDR2 SMNVEV (reference sequence). Trimming stripped 3 bases from V and 0 bases from J, with 5 bases between. This CDR3 is built from 13 residues. The CDR3 coding sequence is TGTGCCAGCAGTTTTAGTGCTAACTATGGCTACACCTTC. It encodes CASSFSANYGYTF.

The J gene is TRBJ2-3, the V gene TRBV29-1, with 14 bases identical to TRBD2. Per the germline V gene, CDR1 is SQVTM and CDR2 is ANQGSEA. This CDR3 is 18 amino acids long. The V gene end was trimmed by 8 bases and the J gene end by 3 bases; junction bases not matched to a gene: 16. This CDR3 is CSSRGLAGVGTRTDTQYF. CDR3 sequence (DNA): TGCAGCTCCAGGGGACTAGCGGGGGTAGGCACAAGAACAGATACGCAGTATTTT.